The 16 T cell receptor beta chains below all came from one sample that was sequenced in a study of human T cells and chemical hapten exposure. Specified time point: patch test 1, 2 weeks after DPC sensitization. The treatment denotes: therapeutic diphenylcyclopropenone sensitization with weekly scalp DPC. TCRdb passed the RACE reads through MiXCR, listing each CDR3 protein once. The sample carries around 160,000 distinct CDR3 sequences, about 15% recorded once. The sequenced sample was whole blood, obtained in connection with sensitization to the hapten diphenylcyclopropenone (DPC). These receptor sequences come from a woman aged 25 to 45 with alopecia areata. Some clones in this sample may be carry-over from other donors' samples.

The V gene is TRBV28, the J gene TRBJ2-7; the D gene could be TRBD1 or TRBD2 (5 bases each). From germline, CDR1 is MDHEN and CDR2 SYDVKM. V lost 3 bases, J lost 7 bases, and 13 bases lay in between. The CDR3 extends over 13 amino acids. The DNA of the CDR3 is TGTGCCAGCAGTTTGGGGACGGGGCGGGAGCAGTACTTC. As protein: CASSLGTGREQYF.

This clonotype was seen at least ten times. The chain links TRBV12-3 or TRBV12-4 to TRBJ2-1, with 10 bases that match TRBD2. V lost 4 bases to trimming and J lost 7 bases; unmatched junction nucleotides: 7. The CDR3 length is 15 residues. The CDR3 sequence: CASSYLAGGWNEQFF. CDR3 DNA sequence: TGTGCCAGCAGTTATTTAGCGGGAGGATGGAATGAGCAGTTCTTC.

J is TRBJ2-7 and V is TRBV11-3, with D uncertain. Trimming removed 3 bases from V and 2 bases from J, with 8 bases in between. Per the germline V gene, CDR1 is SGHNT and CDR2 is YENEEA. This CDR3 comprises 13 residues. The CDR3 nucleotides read TGTGCCAGCAGCTTTCCTATCACCTACGAGCAGTACTTC. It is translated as CASSFPITYEQYF.

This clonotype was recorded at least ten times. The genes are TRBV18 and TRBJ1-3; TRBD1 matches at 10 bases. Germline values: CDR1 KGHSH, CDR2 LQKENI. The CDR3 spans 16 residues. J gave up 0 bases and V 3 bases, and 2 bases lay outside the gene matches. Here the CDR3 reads CASSPGQGISGNTIYF. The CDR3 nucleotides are TGTGCCAGCTCACCGGGACAGGGGATCTCTGGAAACACCATATATTTT.

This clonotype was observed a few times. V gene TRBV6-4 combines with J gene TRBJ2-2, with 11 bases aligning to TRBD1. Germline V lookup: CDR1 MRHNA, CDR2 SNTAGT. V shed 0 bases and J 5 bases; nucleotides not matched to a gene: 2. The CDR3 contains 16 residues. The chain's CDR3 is CASSDSGQGETGELFF. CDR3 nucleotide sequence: TGTGCCAGCAGTGACTCGGGACAGGGGGAAACCGGGGAGCTGTTTTTT.

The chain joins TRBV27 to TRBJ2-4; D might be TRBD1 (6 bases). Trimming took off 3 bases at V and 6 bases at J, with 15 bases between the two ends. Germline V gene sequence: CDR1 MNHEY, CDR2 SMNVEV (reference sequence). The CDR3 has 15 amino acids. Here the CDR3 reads CASSLRLTGTNIQYF. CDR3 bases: TGTGCCAGCAGTTTGCGCCTAACAGGGACAAACATTCAGTACTTC.

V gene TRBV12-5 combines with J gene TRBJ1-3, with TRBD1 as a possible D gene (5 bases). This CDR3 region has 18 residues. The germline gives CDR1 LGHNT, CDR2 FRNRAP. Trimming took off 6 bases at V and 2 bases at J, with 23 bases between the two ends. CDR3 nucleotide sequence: TGTGCTAGTGGCCCCAACGCCTCAGACAGAATGGCTGGAAACACCATATATTTT. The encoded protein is CASGPNASDRMAGNTIYF. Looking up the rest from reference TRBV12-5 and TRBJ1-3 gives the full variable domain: DARVTQTPRHKVTEMGQEVTMRCQPILGHNTVFWYRQTMMQGLELLAYFRNRAPLDDSGMPKDRFSAEMPDATLATLKIQPSEPRDSAVYFCASGPNASDRMAGNTIYFGEGSWLTVV.

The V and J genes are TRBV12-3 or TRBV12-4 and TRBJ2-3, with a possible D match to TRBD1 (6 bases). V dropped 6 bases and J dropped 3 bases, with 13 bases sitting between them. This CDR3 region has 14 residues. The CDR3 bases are TGTGCCAGCAGCCAGGGGCATTATACAGATACGCAGTATTTT. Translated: CASSQGHYTDTQYF.

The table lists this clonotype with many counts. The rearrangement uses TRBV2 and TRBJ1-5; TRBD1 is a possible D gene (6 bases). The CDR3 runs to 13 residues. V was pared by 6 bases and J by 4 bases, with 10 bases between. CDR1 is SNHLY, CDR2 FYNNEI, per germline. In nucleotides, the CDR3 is TGTGCCAGCAGCGCAACAGGGAATCAGCCCCAGCATTTT. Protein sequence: CASSATGNQPQHF.

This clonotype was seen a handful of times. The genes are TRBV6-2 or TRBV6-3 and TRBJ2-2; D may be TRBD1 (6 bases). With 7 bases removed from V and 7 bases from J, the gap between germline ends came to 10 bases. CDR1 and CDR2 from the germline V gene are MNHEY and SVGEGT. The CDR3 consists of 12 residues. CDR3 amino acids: CASTGDGGELFF. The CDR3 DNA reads TGTGCCAGCACAGGGGACGGCGGGGAGCTGTTTTTT.

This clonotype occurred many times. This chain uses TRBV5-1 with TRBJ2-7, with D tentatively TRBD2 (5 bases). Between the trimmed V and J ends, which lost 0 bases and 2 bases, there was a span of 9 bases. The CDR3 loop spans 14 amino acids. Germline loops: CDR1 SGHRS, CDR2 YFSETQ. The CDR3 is CASSLVRGPYEQYF. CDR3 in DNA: TGCGCCAGCAGCTTGGTACGGGGTCCCTACGAGCAGTACTTC. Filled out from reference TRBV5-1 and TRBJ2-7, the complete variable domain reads KAGVTQTPRYLIKTRGQQVTLSCSPISGHRSVSWYQQTPGQGLQFLFEYFSETQRNKGNFPGRFSGRQFSNSRSEMNVSTLELGDSALYLCASSLVRGPYEQYFGPGTRLTVT.

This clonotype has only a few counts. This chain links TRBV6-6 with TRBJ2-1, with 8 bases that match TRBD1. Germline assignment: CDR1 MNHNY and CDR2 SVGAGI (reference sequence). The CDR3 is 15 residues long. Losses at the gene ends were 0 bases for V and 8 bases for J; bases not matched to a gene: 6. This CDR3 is CASSYSEDRAYEQFF. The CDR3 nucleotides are TGTGCCAGCAGTTACTCGGAGGACAGGGCATATGAGCAGTTCTTC.

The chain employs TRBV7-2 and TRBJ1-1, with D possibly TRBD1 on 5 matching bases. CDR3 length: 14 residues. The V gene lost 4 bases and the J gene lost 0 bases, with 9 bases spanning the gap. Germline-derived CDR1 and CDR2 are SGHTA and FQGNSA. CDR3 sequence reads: CASSSGPMNTEAFF. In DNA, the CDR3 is TGTGCCAGCAGCTCGGGACCTATGAACACTGAAGCTTTCTTT.

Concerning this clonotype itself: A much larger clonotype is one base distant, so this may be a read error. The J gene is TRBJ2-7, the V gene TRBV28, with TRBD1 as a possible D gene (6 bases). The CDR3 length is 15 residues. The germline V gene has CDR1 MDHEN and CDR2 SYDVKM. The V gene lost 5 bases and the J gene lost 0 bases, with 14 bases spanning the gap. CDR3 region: CASSLTGQISYEQYF. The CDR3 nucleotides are TGTGCCAGCAGTCTCACCGGACAGATCTCCTACGAGCAGTACTTC. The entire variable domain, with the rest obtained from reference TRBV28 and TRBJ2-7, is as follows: DVKVTQSSRYLVKRTGEKVFLECVQDMDHENMFWYRQDPGLGLRLIYFSYDVKMKEKGDIPEGYSVSREKKERFSLILESASTNQTSMYLCASSLTGQISYEQYFGPGTRLTVT.

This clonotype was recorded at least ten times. CDR3 region: CSASGGSTDTQYF. As DNA, the CDR3 is TGCAGTGCTAGTGGCGGCAGCACAGATACGCAGTATTTT. The rearrangement uses TRBV20-1 and TRBJ2-3, with D uncertain. Germline V gene sequence: CDR1 DFQATT, CDR2 SNEGSKA (reference sequence). The V gene lost 3 bases and the J gene lost 0 bases, with 7 bases spanning the gap. The CDR3 loop spans 13 amino acids.

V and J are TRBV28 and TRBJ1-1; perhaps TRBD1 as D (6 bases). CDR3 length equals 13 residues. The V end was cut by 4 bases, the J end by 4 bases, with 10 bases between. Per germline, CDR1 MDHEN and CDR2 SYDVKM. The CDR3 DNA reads TGTGCCAGCAGTTCCAGGGGTATCACTGAAGCTTTCTTT. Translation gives CASSSRGITEAFF.